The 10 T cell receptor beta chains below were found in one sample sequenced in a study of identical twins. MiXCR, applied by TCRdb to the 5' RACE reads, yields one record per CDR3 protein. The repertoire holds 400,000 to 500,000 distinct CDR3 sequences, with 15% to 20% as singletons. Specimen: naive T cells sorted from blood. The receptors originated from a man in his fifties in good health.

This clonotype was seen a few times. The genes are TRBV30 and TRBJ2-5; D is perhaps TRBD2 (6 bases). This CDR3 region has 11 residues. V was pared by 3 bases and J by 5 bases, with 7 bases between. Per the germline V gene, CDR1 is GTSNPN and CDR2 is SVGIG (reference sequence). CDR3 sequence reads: CAWSREETQYF. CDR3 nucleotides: TGTGCCTGGAGCCGGGAGGAGACCCAGTACTTC.

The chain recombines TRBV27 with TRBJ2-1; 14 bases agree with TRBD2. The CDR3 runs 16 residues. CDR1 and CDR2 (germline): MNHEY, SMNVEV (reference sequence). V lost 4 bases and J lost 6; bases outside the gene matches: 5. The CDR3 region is CASSWGTSGSFNEQFF. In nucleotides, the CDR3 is TGTGCCAGCAGTTGGGGGACTAGCGGGAGCTTCAATGAGCAGTTCTTC.

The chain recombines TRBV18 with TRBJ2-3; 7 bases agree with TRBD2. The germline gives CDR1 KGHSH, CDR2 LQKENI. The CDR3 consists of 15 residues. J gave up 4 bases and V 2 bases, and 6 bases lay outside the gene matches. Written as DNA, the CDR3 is TGTGCCAGCTCACCAGTACGGGAGGCCCCAGATACGCAGTATTTT. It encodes CASSPVREAPDTQYF.

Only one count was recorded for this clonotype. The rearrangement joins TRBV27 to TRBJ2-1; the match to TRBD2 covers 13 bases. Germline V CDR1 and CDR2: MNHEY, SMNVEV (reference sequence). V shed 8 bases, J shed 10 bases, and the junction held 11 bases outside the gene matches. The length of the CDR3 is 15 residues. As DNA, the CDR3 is TGTGCCAGCCTGGGACTAGCGGGACCTAAGGGGGAGCAGTTCTTC. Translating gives CASLGLAGPKGEQFF.

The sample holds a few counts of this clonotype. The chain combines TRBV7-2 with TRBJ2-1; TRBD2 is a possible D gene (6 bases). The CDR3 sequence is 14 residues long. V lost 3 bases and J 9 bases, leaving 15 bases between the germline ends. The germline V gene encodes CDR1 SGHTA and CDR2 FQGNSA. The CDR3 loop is CASSFQAGSGEQFF. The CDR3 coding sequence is TGTGCCAGCAGCTTTCAAGCGGGCAGTGGTGAGCAGTTCTTC.

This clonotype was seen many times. The CDR3 DNA reads as TGCGCCAGCAGCCAAGATCGTGACAGGGGGTTCACAGATACGCAGTATTTT. This codes for CASSQDRDRGFTDTQYF. The chain has TRBV4-1 and TRBJ2-3, with 9 nucleotides matching TRBD1. The germline V gene has CDR1 MGHRA and CDR2 YSYEKL. The V gene end was trimmed by 0 bases and the J gene end by 2 bases; junction bases not matched to a gene: 6. This CDR3 is 17 amino acids long.

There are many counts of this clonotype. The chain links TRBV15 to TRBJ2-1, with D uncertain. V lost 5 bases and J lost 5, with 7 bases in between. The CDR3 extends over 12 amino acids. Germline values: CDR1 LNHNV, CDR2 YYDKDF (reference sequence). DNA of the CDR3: TGTGCCACCAGCCAACGGCACAATGAGCAGTTCTTC. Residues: CATSQRHNEQFF.

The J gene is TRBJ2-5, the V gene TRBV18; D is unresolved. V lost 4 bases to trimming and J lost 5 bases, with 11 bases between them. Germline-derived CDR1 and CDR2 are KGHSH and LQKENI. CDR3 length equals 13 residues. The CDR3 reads CASSQTAHETQYF. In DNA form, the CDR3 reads TGTGCCAGCTCACAGACTGCACACGAGACCCAGTACTTC.

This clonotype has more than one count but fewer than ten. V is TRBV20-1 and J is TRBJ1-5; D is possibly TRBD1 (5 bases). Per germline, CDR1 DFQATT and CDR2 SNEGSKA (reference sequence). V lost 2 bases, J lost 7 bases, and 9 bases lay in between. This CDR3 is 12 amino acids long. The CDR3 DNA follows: TGCAGTGCTAGACAGGGCAGGCAGCCCCAGCATTTT. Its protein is CSARQGRQPQHF.

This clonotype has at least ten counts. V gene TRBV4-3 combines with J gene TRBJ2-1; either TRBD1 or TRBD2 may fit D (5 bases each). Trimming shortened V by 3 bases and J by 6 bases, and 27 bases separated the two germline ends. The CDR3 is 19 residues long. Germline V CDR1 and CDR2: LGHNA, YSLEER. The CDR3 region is CASSHRKILMGTAGNEQFF. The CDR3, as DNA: TGCGCCAGCAGCCACCGCAAGATCCTAATGGGGACGGCGGGCAATGAGCAGTTCTTC.